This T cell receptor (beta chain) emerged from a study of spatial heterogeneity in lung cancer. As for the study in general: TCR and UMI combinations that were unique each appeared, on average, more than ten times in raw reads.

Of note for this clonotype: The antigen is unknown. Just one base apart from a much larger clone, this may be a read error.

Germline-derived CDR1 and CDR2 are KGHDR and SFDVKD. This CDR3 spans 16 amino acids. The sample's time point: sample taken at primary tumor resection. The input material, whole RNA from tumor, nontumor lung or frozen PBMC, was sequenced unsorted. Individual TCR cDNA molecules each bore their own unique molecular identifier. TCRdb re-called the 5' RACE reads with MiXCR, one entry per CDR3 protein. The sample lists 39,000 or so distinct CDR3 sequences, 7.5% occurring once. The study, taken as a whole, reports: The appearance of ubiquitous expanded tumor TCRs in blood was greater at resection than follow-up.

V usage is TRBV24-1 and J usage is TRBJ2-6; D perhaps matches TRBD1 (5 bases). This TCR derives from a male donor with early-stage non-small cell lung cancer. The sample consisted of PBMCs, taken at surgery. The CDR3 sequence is CAASGRQSSGANVLTF. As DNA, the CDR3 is TGTGCCGCCAGTGGTCGACAGAGCTCTGGGGCCAACGTCCTGACTTTC.